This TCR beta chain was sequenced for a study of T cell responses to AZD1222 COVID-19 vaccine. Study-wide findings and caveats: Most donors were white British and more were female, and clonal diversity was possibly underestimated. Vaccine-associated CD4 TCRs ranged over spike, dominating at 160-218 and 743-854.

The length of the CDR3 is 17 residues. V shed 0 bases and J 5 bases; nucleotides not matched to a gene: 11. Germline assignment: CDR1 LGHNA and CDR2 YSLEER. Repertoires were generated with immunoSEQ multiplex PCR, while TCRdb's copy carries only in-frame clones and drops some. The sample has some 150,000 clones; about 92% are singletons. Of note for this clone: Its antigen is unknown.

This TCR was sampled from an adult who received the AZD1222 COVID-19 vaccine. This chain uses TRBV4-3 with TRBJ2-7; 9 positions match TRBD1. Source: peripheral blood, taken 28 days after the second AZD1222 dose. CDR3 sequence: CASSQDGLGQGQHEQYF. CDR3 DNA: TGCGCCAGCAGCCAAGATGGGTTGGGACAGGGCCAACACGAGCAGTACTTC.